This TCR beta chain was retrieved from a study of regulatory T cells in long-lasting Graves disease. At the level of the study: Patients met the persistent Graves' disease definition after over 5 years of antithyroid drugs with positive TSH receptor antibodies.

This clonotype has a count of ten or more. Its antigen is unknown. Indicated time point: persistent/refractory GD, antithyroid drugs over 5 years with positive TRAb. The TCR library was made from RNA that had been extracted from PBMCs in TRIzol. Study-level results: Persistent patients shared more public clonotypes (over 2,500) than new patients (roughly 970). Patients with persistent disease showed a bias toward TRBV28, TRBJ1-2 and TRBJ2-5.

This CDR3 is 12 amino acids long. Trimming removed 2 bases at V and 7 bases at J, with 9 bases between. Germline V gene data show CDR1 as MNHNS and CDR2 as SASEGT. According to the study, TCR beta libraries were built with iRepertoire HTBI primers and CDR3-region Arm-PCR. In the authors' workflow: From all samples, identification returned some 15 TRBJ and about 60 TRBV segments. TCRdb redid the calling of the multiplex PCR reads with MiXCR, one entry per CDR3 protein. V and J calls and clone size were set by TCRdb, not the authors. This sample has roughly 400,000 distinct CDR3 sequences, with 20% to 25% found just once.

The receptor's source is a female donor with Graves disease. Sequencing was performed on peripheral blood mononuclear cells (PBMCs), taken when the disease was refractory, from a patient treated with antithyroid drugs. The chain has TRBV6-1 and TRBJ2-7; D is possibly TRBD1 (5 bases). The CDR3 nucleotides are TGTGCCAGCAGTGAATCCAGGGTTGAGCAGTACTTC. Amino acids: CASSESRVEQYF.